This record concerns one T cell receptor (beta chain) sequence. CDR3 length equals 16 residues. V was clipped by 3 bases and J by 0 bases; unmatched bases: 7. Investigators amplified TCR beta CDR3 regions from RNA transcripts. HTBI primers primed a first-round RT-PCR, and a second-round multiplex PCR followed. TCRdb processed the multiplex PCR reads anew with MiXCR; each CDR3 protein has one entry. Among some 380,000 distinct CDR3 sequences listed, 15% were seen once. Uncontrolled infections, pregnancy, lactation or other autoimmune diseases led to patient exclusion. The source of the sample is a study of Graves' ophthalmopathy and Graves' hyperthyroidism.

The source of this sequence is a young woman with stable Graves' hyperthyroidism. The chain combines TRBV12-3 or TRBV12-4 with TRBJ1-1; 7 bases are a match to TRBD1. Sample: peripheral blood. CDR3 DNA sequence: TGTGCCAGCAGTTTCTTACAGGGGAGAATGAACACTGAAGCTTTCTTT. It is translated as CASSFLQGRMNTEAFF.